The clone carrying this T cell receptor beta chain was counted between two and nine times. Its antigen is currently unknown. No infections or other immune events were documented during collection. The data derive from a study of identifying expanded T cells in peripheral blood. The table came from immunoSEQ multiplex PCR; TCRdb's copy has only in-frame clones and leaves some out. The data contain about 89,000 clones, around 88% of them singletons. Study outcomes and limitations: About 1.2 clones differed between technical replicates, versus about 15 and 19 over time.

Sample: blood. This TCR came from a person aged 18 to 75 in good health.

CDR3 nucleotides: TGTGCCAGCTCACCCCCAGGGCGGGAAAACTATGGCTACACCTTC. This codes for CASSPPGRENYGYTF. This chain connects TRBV18 to TRBJ1-2; D is perhaps TRBD1 (5 bases). Germline V CDR1 and CDR2: KGHSH, LQKENI. The length of the CDR3 is 15 residues. V lost 3 bases and J 2 bases, leaving 13 bases between the germline ends.